This T cell receptor (beta chain) was sequenced during a study of cytomegalovirus exposure and HLA in healthy donors. Study-wide background: Most donors, about 77% of 398 genotyped, fell in the Caucasian-associated ancestry cluster. Study-level points and caveats: A later analysis found TCR association rates differed by HLA locus, highest for DRB1 and lowest for HLA-C.

This CDR3 is 14 amino acids long. J lost 11 bases, V lost 6 bases, and 11 bases had no gene match. CDR1 is MNHEY and CDR2 is SVGAGI in the germline V gene. At the time of sampling, donors were nominally healthy, though unrecorded immune exposures were likely. This clone turned up a few times. Its specificity is not known. With 60 Vbeta and 13 Jbeta primers, the PCR was carried out. Generated by immunoSEQ multiplex PCR, the TCRdb table keeps only in-frame clones and is missing some. Here the sample spans some 120,000 clones, 80% being singletons. This receptor was identified in a male donor in good health and CMV-seronegative. The sample was PBMCs. V is TRBV6-5 and J is TRBJ2-1; TRBD2 matches 9 bases. CDR3 amino acids: CASSRSTSGPKQFF. CDR3 nucleotide sequence: TGTGCCAGCAGCCGATCCACTAGCGGGCCTAAGCAGTTCTTC.